This is a list of T cell receptor beta chains from one sample in a study of T cells in Graves' hyperthyroidism and ophthalmopathy. TCRdb analysed the multiplex PCR reads with MiXCR anew, one entry per CDR3 protein. Of around 450,000 distinct CDR3 sequences in the sample, 15% to 19% are singletons; the top ten hold approximately 7.5%. The specimen sequenced was blood. The receptors stem from a woman younger than 30 with Graves' hyperthyroidism. The CDR3 runs from the conserved cysteine through the conserved F or W. D genes are given only for firm matches. Rows may omit the clone size; those that give it use once, few, many or a size class.

v_gene: TRBV10-3; d_gene: -; j_gene: TRBJ2-3; abundance: many; CDR3aa: CAISADYSTDTQYF; CDR3nt: TGTGCCATCAGTGCGGACTATAGCACAGATACGCAGTATTTT
v_gene: TRBV3-1; d_gene: TRBD1; j_gene: TRBJ1-2; abundance: many; CDR3aa: CASSRTPGQIINYGYTF; CDR3nt: TGTGCCAGCAGCCGGACCCCGGGACAGATAATCAACTATGGCTACACCTTC
v_gene: TRBV27; d_gene: -; j_gene: TRBJ2-5; abundance: many; CDR3aa: CASSLDFGETQYF; CDR3nt: TGTGCCAGCAGTTTGGATTTCGGAGAGACCCAGTACTTC
v_gene: TRBV7-9; d_gene: -; j_gene: TRBJ1-4; abundance: -; CDR3aa: CASSLRRDPNEKLFF; CDR3nt: TGTGCCAGCAGCTTAAGGAGAGATCCAAATGAAAAACTGTTTTTT
v_gene: TRBV10-3; d_gene: -; j_gene: TRBJ2-1; abundance: -; CDR3aa: CAISADSSYDEQFF; CDR3nt: TGTGCCATCAGTGCGGACAGCTCCTACGATGAGCAGTTCTTC
v_gene: TRBV11-3; d_gene: -; j_gene: TRBJ2-7; abundance: many; CDR3aa: CASSPGGGGYEQYF; CDR3nt: TGTGCCAGCAGCCCCGGCGGGGGCGGCTACGAGCAGTACTTC
v_gene: TRBV29-1; d_gene: TRBD1; j_gene: TRBJ2-7; abundance: many; CDR3aa: CSTRDSSYEQYF; CDR3nt: TGCAGTACCCGGGACAGCTCCTACGAGCAGTACTTC
v_gene: TRBV5-4; d_gene: -; j_gene: TRBJ1-4; abundance: -; CDR3aa: CASSLGRTLHEKLFF; CDR3nt: TGTGCCAGCAGCTTGGGCAGGACACTACATGAAAAACTGTTTTTT
v_gene: TRBV7-9; d_gene: -; j_gene: TRBJ1-5; abundance: many; CDR3aa: CASSFSDWREPQHF; CDR3nt: TGTGCCAGCAGCTTTTCGGACTGGAGGGAGCCCCAGCATTTT
v_gene: TRBV12-3/TRBV12-4; d_gene: TRBD1; j_gene: TRBJ2-5; abundance: many; CDR3aa: CASSRDRGQYQETQYF; CDR3nt: TGTGCCAGCAGTCGCGACAGGGGCCAGTACCAAGAGACCCAGTACTTC
v_gene: TRBV28; d_gene: TRBD1; j_gene: TRBJ1-3; abundance: many; CDR3aa: CASSLTGVGNTIYF; CDR3nt: TGTGCCAGCAGTTTAACAGGGGTCGGAAACACCATATATTTT
v_gene: TRBV20-1; d_gene: -; j_gene: TRBJ1-2; abundance: many; CDR3aa: CSAIEWSGGSYGYTF; CDR3nt: TGCAGTGCGATAGAGTGGAGTGGGGGGTCCTATGGCTACACCTTC
v_gene: TRBV28; d_gene: -; j_gene: TRBJ2-5; abundance: many; CDR3aa: CASSLAGILAEETQYF; CDR3nt: TGTGCCAGCAGTCTCGCGGGGATTTTAGCTGAAGAGACCCAGTACTTC
v_gene: TRBV7-8; d_gene: TRBD2; j_gene: TRBJ2-7; abundance: -; CDR3aa: CASSLWTSGRGGEEQYF; CDR3nt: TGTGCCAGCAGCTTGTGGACTAGCGGGAGAGGAGGAGAAGAGCAGTACTTC
v_gene: TRBV28; d_gene: -; j_gene: TRBJ1-5; abundance: -; CDR3aa: CASSSNPSRNQPQHF; CDR3nt: TGTGCCAGCAGTTCTAACCCAAGCAGAAATCAGCCCCAGCATTTT
v_gene: TRBV28; d_gene: -; j_gene: TRBJ1-2; abundance: many; CDR3aa: CASRSPGPGAGYGYTF; CDR3nt: TGTGCCAGCCGTTCCCCGGGGCCAGGTGCGGGCTATGGCTACACCTTC
v_gene: TRBV6-1; d_gene: -; j_gene: TRBJ1-4; abundance: many; CDR3aa: CASSGRVPGSEKLFF; CDR3nt: TGTGCCAGCAGTGGTAGGGTGCCAGGCAGTGAAAAACTGTTTTTT
v_gene: TRBV20-1; d_gene: TRBD1; j_gene: TRBJ2-2; abundance: -; CDR3aa: CSARAGTANTGELFF; CDR3nt: TGCAGTGCTAGAGCCGGGACAGCGAACACCGGGGAGCTGTTTTTT
v_gene: TRBV12-3/TRBV12-4; d_gene: TRBD1; j_gene: TRBJ1-1; abundance: many; CDR3aa: CASSQQTLGTGGYAFF; CDR3nt: TGTGCCAGCAGCCAACAAACCCTAGGGACAGGGGGCTACGCTTTCTTT
v_gene: TRBV27; d_gene: -; j_gene: TRBJ1-1; abundance: many; CDR3aa: CASSSGWTEAFF; CDR3nt: TGTGCCAGCAGTTCCGGTTGGACTGAAGCTTTCTTT
v_gene: TRBV5-1; d_gene: -; j_gene: TRBJ2-3; abundance: many; CDR3aa: CASSSGDTQYF; CDR3nt: TGTGCCAGCAGTTCTGGAGATACGCAGTATTTT
v_gene: TRBV4-1; d_gene: TRBD1; j_gene: TRBJ2-3; abundance: few; CDR3aa: CASSQDETTGGTDTQYF; CDR3nt: TGCGCCAGCAGCCAAGATGAAACGACAGGGGGGACAGATACGCAGTATTTT
v_gene: TRBV27; d_gene: -; j_gene: TRBJ1-6; abundance: -; CDR3aa: CASSKPFEGVGYNSPLHF; CDR3nt: TGTGCCAGCAGTAAGCCTTTCGAGGGGGTCGGGTATAATTCACCCCTCCACTTT
v_gene: TRBV3-1; d_gene: TRBD2; j_gene: TRBJ2-1; abundance: many; CDR3aa: CASRAGGFYNEQFF; CDR3nt: TGTGCCAGCCGAGCGGGGGGATTTTACAATGAGCAGTTCTTC
v_gene: TRBV18; d_gene: TRBD2; j_gene: TRBJ2-5; abundance: -; CDR3aa: CASSPPSSGRQEETQYF; CDR3nt: TGTGCCAGCTCACCACCCTCTAGCGGGAGACAAGAAGAGACCCAGTACTTC
v_gene: TRBV5-1; d_gene: -; j_gene: TRBJ2-2; abundance: many; CDR3aa: CASSLSPGGLSTGELFF; CDR3nt: TGCGCCAGCAGCTTGTCGCCCGGGGGCTTGAGCACCGGGGAGCTGTTTTTT
v_gene: TRBV30; d_gene: TRBD2; j_gene: TRBJ2-1; abundance: -; CDR3aa: CAWTRSGGTYNEQFF; CDR3nt: TGTGCCTGGACGAGGTCGGGAGGCACCTACAATGAGCAGTTCTTC
v_gene: TRBV10-3; d_gene: TRBD2; j_gene: TRBJ2-1; abundance: -; CDR3aa: CAISVRPGLADNEQFF; CDR3nt: TGTGCCATCAGTGTTCGACCGGGACTAGCGGACAATGAGCAGTTCTTC
v_gene: TRBV4-1; d_gene: -; j_gene: TRBJ2-5; abundance: -; CDR3aa: CASSQWGQREETQYF; CDR3nt: TGCGCCAGCAGCCAATGGGGACAAAGAGAAGAGACCCAGTACTTC
v_gene: TRBV3-1; d_gene: TRBD2; j_gene: TRBJ2-5; abundance: many; CDR3aa: CASSLRGRGGQETQYF; CDR3nt: TGTGCCAGCAGCCTCCGCGGGAGGGGGGGACAAGAGACCCAGTACTTC
v_gene: TRBV2; d_gene: TRBD1; j_gene: TRBJ2-4; abundance: many; CDR3aa: CASSQGGGLPKGAKNIQYF; CDR3nt: TGTGCCAGCAGCCAAGGGGGCGGACTTCCAAAGGGAGCCAAAAACATTCAGTACTTC
v_gene: TRBV6-1; d_gene: -; j_gene: TRBJ2-3; abundance: many; CDR3aa: CASSERGGGTDTQYF; CDR3nt: TGTGCCAGCAGTGAACGGGGAGGTGGTACAGATACGCAGTATTTT